This TCR beta chain was captured in a study of blood T cell repertoires in COVID-19. The wider study: Acute and convalescent COVID-19 samples came from the United States, Italy and Spain. The analysed material was cDNA or gDNA that came from T cells, B-cell-depleted T cells, or PBMCs.

In the study's own analysis: Amplification from reference gene primers served as the basis for estimated nucleated cell counts. Using immunoSEQ multiplex PCR, the repertoire was profiled, and TCRdb retains in-frame clones only, with some absent. V, J and clone size are taken as reported in that table, and D and trimming were inferred from the DNA itself. The data contain over 85,000 clones, approximately 89% of them singletons. V was pared by 8 bases and J by 7 bases, with 6 bases between. The CDR3 totals 9 residues. CDR1 and CDR2 (germline): DFQATT, SNEGSKA (reference sequence). The source of this sequence is a human donor with acute or convalescent COVID-19. The donor label of this sample is uncertain. The chain joins TRBV20-1 to TRBJ1-5; possible D gene TRBD1, 5 bases. Sequencing was performed on peripheral blood. The CDR3 DNA follows: TGCAGTTGGGGCCAGCCCCAGCATTTT. Translating gives CSWGQPQHF.